Sequencing of this T cell receptor beta chain was carried out in a study of cytomegalovirus exposure and HLA in healthy donors. Study-wide results and limits: The study designated roughly 150 TCR beta chains cytomegalovirus-associated. Whilst most TCR sequences proved rare, a subset of public TCRs occurred across many donors. According to a subsequent analysis, TCR clusters identified in the first cohort showed a tendency to co-occur across the roughly 120 validation repertoires.

Measured with immunoSEQ multiplex PCR; TCRdb has only the in-frame clones, and not every one. The table shows 150,000 to 200,000 clones, with 85% occurring only once. The V gene lost 5 bases and the J gene lost 1 base, with 11 bases spanning the gap. This CDR3 comprises 14 residues. Germline CDR1 and CDR2: SGHVS and FNYEAQ. Turning to this clone: Its antigen is still unknown.

The J gene is TRBJ2-5, the V gene TRBV7-6; TRBD2 might be the D (5 bases). The receptor's source is a man between 18 and 35 years old in good health and CMV-seropositive. Specimen: PBMCs. CDR3 residues: CASSALGSQETQYF. The CDR3 nucleotides are TGTGCCAGCAGCGCCCTGGGGAGCCAAGAGACCCAGTACTTC.